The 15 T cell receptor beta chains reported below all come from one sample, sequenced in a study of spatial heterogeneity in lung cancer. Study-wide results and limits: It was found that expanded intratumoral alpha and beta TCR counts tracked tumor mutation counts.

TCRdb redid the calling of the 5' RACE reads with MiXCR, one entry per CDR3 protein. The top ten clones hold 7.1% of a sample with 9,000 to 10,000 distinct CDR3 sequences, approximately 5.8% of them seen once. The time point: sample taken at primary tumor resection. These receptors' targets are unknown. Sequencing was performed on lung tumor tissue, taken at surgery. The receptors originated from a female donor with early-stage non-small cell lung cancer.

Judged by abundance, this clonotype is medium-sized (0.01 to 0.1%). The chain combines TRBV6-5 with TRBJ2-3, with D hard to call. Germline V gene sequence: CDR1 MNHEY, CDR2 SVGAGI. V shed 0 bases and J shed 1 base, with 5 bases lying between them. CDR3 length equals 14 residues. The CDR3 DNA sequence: TGTGCCAGCAGTTACTCGTCCGGCACAGATACGCAGTATTTT. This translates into CASSYSSGTDTQYF.

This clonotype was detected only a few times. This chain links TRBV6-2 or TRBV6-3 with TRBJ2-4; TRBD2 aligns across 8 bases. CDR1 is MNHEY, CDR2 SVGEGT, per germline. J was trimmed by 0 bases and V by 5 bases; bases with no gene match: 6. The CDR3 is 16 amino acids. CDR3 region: CASSDGGALAKNIQYF. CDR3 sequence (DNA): TGTGCCAGCAGTGACGGGGGGGCTTTAGCCAAAAACATTCAGTACTTC.

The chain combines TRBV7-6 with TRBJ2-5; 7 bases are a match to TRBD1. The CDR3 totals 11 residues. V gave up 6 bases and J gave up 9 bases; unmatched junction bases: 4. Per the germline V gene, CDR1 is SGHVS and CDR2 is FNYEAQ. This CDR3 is CASSPQGPQYF. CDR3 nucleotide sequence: TGTGCCAGCAGTCCACAGGGGCCCCAGTACTTC. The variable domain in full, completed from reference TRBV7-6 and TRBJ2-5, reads GAGVSQSPRYKVTKRGQDVALRCDPISGHVSLYWYRQALGQGPEFLTYFNYEAQQDKSGLPNDRFSAERPEGSISTLTIQRTEQRDSAMYRCASSPQGPQYFGPGTRLLVL.

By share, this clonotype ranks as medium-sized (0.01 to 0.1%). The CDR3 coding sequence is TGTGCCAGTAGTGACGGACTCTATGGCTACACCTTC. It is translated as CASSDGLYGYTF. The chain combines TRBV19 with TRBJ1-2; no definite D call. Trimming removed 5 bases at V and 4 bases at J, with 8 bases between. The CDR3 has 12 amino acids. Germline CDR1 reads LNHDA; CDR2 reads SQIVND (reference sequence).

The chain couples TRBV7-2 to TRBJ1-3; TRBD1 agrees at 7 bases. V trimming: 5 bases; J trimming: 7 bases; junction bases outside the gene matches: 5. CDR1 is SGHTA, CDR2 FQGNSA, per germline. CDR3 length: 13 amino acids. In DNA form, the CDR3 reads TGTGCCAGCAGCCGGGGACAGATTAACACCATATATTTT. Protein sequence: CASSRGQINTIYF.

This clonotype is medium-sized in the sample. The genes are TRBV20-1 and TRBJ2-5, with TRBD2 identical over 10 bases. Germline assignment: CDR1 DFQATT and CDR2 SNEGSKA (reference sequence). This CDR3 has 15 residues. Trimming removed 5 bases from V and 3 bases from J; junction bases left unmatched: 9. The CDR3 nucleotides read TGCAGTGCTTCTCCAAGCGGGAGGGGGGAAGAGACCCAGTACTTC. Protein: CSASPSGRGEETQYF.

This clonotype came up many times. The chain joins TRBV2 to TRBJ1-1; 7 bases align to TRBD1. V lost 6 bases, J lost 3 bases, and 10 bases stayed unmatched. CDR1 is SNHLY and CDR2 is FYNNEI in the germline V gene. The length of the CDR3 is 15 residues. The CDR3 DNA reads TGTGCCAGCAGAACCGAGGGGGCAGTTTACACTGAAGCTTTCTTT. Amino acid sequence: CASRTEGAVYTEAFF.

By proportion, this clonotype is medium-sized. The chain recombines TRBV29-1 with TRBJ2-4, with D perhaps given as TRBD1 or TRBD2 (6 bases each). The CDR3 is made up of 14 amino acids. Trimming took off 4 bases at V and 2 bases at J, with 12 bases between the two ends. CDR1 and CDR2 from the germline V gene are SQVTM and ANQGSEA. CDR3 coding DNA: TGCAGCGTTGGGAGGGGGGATCCCAAAAACATTCAGTACTTC. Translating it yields CSVGRGDPKNIQYF.

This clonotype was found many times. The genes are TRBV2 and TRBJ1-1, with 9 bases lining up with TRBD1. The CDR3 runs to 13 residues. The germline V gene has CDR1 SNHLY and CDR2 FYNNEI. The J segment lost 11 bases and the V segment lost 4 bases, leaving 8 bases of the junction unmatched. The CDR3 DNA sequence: TGTGCCAGCAGTGCCGGGACAGGGAGATTGGCTTTCTTT. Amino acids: CASSAGTGRLAFF.

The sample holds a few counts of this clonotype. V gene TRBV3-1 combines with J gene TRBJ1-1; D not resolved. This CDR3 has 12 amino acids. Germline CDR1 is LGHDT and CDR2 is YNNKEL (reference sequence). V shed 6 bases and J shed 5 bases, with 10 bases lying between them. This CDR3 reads CASRQAPTEAFF. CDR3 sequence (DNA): TGTGCCAGCAGGCAGGCCCCTACTGAAGCTTTCTTT.

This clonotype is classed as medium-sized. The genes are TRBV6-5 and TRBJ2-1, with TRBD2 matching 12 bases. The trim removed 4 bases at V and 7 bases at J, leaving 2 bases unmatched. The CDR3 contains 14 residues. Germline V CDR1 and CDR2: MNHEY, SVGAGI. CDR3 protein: CASSFTSGRNEQFF. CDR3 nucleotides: TGTGCCAGCAGTTTCACTAGCGGGAGGAATGAGCAGTTCTTC.

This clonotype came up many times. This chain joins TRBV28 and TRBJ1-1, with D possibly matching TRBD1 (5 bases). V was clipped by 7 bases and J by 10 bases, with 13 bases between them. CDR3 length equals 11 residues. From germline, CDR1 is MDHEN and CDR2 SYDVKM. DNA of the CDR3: TGTGCCAGCACCTGGGGGGTGGTAGCTTTCTTT. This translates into CASTWGVVAFF.

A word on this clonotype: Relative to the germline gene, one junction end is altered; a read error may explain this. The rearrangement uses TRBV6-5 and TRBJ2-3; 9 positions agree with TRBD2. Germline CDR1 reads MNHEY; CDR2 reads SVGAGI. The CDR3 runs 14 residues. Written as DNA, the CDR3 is TGTGCCAGCAGTTTTGGGACTAGCAGAGATACGCAGTATTTT. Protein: CASSFGTSRDTQYF.

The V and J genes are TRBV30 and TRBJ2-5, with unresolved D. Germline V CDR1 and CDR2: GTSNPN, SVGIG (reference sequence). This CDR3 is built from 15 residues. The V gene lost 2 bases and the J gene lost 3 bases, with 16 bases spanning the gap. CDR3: CAWSIGPYGEETQYF. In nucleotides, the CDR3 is TGTGCCTGGAGTATAGGACCCTATGGCGAAGAGACCCAGTACTTC. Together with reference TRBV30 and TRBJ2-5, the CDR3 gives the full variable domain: SQTIHQWPATLVQPVGSPLSLECTVEGTSNPNLYWYRQAAGRGLQLLFYSVGIGQISSEVPQNLSASRPQDRQFILSSKKLLLSDSGFYLCAWSIGPYGEETQYFGPGTRLLVL.

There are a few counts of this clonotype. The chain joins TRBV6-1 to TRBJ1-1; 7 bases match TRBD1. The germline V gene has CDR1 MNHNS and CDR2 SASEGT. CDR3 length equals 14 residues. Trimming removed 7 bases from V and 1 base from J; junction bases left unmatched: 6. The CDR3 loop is CASNPGQTNTEAFF. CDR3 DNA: TGTGCCAGCAATCCGGGACAGACGAACACTGAAGCTTTCTTT.